This TCR beta chain was recovered during a study of blood T cell repertoires in COVID-19. On the study more broadly: The United States, Italy and Spain were the sources of the acute and convalescent COVID-19 samples. The analysed material was cDNA or gDNA that came from T cells, B-cell-depleted T cells, or PBMCs.

Clones were sequenced by immunoSEQ multiplex PCR, and TCRdb holds only the in-frame ones, with some missing. The table lists about 81,000 clones, roughly four fifths of them singletons. V lost 0 bases to trimming and J lost 3 bases, with 12 bases between them. CDR1 is LGHDT and CDR2 is YNNKEL in the germline V gene (reference sequence). The CDR3 has 17 residues. The receptor comes from a human donor in a cohort sampled during active COVID-19. V is TRBV3-1 (or the pseudogene TRBV3-2) and J is TRBJ1-6, with D tentatively TRBD1 (6 bases). The sample comprised peripheral blood. The DNA for the CDR3 is TGTGCCAGCAGCCAAGAACAGGGCGCGATCTATAATTCACCCCTCCACTTT. Translating it yields CASSQEQGAIYNSPLHF.